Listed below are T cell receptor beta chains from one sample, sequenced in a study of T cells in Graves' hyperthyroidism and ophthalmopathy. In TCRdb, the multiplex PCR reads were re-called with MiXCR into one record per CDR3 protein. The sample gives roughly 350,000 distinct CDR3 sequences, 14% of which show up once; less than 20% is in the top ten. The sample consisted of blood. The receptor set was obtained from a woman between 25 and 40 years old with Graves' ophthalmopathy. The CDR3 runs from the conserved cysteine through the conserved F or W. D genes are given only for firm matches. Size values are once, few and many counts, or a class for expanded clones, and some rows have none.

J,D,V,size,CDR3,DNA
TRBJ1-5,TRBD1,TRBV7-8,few,CASSDRDRGNQPQHF,TGTGCCAGCAGCGACCGGGACAGGGGCAATCAGCCCCAGCATTTT
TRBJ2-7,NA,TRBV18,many,CASSPKSEQYF,TGTGCCAGCTCACCGAAGAGCGAGCAGTACTTC
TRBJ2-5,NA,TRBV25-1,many,CASSVQGRETQYF,TGTGCCAGCAGTGTCCAGGGACGAGAGACCCAGTACTTC
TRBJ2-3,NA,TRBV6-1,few,CASSVIQADTQYF,TGTGCCAGCAGTGTTATTCAGGCGGATACGCAGTATTTT
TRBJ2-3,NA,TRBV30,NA,CAWSSFRPDTQYF,TGTGCCTGGAGTTCCTTCCGTCCAGATACGCAGTATTTT
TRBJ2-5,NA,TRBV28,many,CASSFERVTQYF,TGTGCCAGCAGTTTCGAGAGGGTGACCCAGTACTTC
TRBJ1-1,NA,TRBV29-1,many,CSVELPLVNTEAFF,TGCAGCGTTGAGCTTCCGCTAGTGAACACTGAAGCTTTCTTT
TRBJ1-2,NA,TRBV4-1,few,CASSRGQGYTF,TGCGCCAGCAGCCGAGGACAAGGCTACACCTTC
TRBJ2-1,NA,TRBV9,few,CASSALGLTYEQFF,TGTGCCAGCAGCGCCCTCGGATTGACCTATGAGCAGTTCTTC
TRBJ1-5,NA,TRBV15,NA,CATSRDGPGDQPQHF,TGTGCCACCAGCAGAGATGGCCCGGGAGATCAGCCCCAGCATTTT
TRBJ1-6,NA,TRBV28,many,CASSPAQGLPYNSPLHF,TGTGCCAGCAGTCCCGCGCAGGGGCTACCTTATAATTCACCCCTCCACTTT
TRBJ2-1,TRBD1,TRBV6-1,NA,CASSETGTGGAGGLDEQFF,TGTGCCAGCAGCGAAACCGGGACAGGGGGCGCCGGGGGCCTGGATGAGCAGTTCTTC
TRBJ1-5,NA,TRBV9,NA,CASSAGVANQPQHF,TGTGCCAGCAGCGCAGGGGTTGCCAATCAGCCCCAGCATTTT
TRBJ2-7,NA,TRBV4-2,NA,CASSQTHGTYEQYF,TGTGCCAGCAGCCAGACACACGGAACCTACGAGCAGTACTTC
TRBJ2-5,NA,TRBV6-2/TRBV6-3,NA,CASSYSSVAGRETQYF,TGTGCCAGCAGTTACTCTTCCGTCGCGGGGAGGGAGACCCAGTACTTC
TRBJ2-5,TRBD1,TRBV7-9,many,CASSLPGYGQGPRGTQYF,TGTGCCAGCAGCTTACCGGGTTATGGACAGGGGCCCCGAGGGACCCAGTACTTC
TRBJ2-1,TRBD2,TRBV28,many,CASSSATSGGSSYNEQFF,TGTGCCAGCAGTTCGGCGACTAGCGGGGGCAGCTCCTACAATGAGCAGTTCTTC
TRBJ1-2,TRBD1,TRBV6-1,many,CASSATGTGISFYGYTF,TGTGCCAGCAGTGCGACCGGGACAGGGATTTCCTTCTATGGCTACACCTTC
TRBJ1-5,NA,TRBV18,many,CASSPTDSNQPQHF,TGTGCCAGCTCACCCACAGATAGCAATCAGCCCCAGCATTTT
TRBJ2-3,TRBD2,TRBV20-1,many,CSASSGAGIGGTDTQYF,TGCAGTGCCAGTAGCGGGGCAGGAATTGGGGGCACAGATACGCAGTATTTT
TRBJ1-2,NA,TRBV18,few,CASSPDSSNYGYTF,TGTGCCAGCTCACCCGACAGCTCTAACTATGGCTACACCTTC
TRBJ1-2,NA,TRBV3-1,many,CASSQDTGTYGYTF,TGTGCCAGCAGCCAAGATACAGGGACCTATGGCTACACCTTC
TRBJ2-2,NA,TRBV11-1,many,CASSLMDSNTGELFF,TGTGCCAGCAGCTTAATGGACTCGAACACCGGGGAGCTGTTTTTT
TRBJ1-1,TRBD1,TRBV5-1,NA,CASSLTVRDRVNTEAFF,TGCGCCAGCAGCTTAACCGTGAGGGACAGGGTAAACACTGAAGCTTTCTTT
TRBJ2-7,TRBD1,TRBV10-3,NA,CAISRDREGEQYF,TGTGCCATCAGCCGGGACAGGGAGGGAGAGCAGTACTTC
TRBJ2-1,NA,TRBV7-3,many,CASSLTAGVFNEQFF,TGTGCCAGCAGCTTAACGGCAGGGGTTTTCAATGAGCAGTTCTTC
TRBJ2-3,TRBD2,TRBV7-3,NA,CASSRAGRTDTQYF,TGTGCCAGCAGCCGAGCGGGGCGGACAGATACGCAGTATTTT
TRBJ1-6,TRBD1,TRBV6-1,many,CASRTGEDYSPLHF,TGTGCCAGCAGAACAGGGGAGGACTATTCACCCCTCCACTTT
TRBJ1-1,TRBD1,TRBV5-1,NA,CASSPQDRGLTEAFF,TGCGCCAGCAGCCCACAAGACAGGGGGCTCACTGAAGCTTTCTTT
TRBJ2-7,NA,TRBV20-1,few,CSARERNGAAYEQYF,TGCAGTGCTAGAGAGAGGAACGGGGCAGCCTACGAGCAGTACTTC
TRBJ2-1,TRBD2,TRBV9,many,CASSHSGGAPYNEQFF,TGTGCCAGCAGCCATAGCGGGGGGGCCCCTTACAATGAGCAGTTCTTC
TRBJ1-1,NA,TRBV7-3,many,CASSLTQGPAFF,TGTGCCAGCAGCTTAACGCAGGGTCCAGCTTTCTTT
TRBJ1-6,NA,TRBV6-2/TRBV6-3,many,CASSYTDGTPVLHF,TGTGCCAGCAGTTACACGGACGGGACCCCGGTCCTCCACTTT
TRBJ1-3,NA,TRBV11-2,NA,CASSFDRWNTIYF,TGTGCCAGCAGCTTCGACAGATGGAACACCATATATTTT
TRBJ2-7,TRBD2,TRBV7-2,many,CASSPRGLAGIKWYF,TGTGCCAGCAGCCCCCGGGGACTAGCGGGGATTAAATGGTACTTC
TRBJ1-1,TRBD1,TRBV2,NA,CASSGDSQNTEAFF,TGTGCCAGCAGCGGGGACAGCCAGAACACTGAAGCTTTCTTT
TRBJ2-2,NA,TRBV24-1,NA,CATSESGQYTGELFF,TGTGCCACCAGTGAATCTGGACAGTACACCGGGGAGCTGTTTTTT
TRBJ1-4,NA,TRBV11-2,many,CASSLVRTDEKLFF,TGTGCCAGCAGCTTAGTCCGGACGGATGAAAAACTGTTTTTT
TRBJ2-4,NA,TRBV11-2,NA,CASRRAPGPIGRNIQYF,TGTGCCAGCAGGAGAGCCCCGGGACCTATCGGCCGAAACATTCAGTACTTC
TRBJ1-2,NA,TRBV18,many,CASSPRVSYGYTF,TGTGCCAGCTCGCCCAGGGTTAGCTATGGCTACACCTTC
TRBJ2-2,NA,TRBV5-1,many,CASSLGTGNTGELFF,TGCGCCAGCAGCTTGGGGACGGGGAACACCGGGGAGCTGTTTTTT
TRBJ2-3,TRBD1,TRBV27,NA,CASSYRGNTDTQYF,TGTGCCAGCAGTTACAGGGGTAACACAGATACGCAGTATTTT
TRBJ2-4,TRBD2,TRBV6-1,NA,CASSEFASGGVAKNIQYF,TGTGCCAGCAGTGAATTCGCTAGCGGGGGGGTAGCCAAAAACATTCAGTACTTC
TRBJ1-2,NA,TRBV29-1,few,CSLPGGHGYTF,TGCAGCCTACCTGGGGGGCACGGCTACACCTTC
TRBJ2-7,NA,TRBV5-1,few,CASSLDLNLYEQYF,TGCGCCAGCAGCTTGGATTTGAACTTGTACGAGCAGTACTTC
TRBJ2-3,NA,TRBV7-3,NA,CASSLNQDTQYF,TGTGCCAGCAGCTTAAATCAGGATACGCAGTATTTT
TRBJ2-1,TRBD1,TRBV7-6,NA,CASSPGTGSHNEQFF,TGTGCCAGCAGCCCCGGGACAGGGTCCCACAATGAGCAGTTCTTC
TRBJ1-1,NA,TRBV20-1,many,CSARVLEAFF,TGCAGTGCTAGAGTTCTCGAAGCTTTCTTT
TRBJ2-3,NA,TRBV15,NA,CATSIEDTQYF,TGTGCCACCAGCATCGAGGATACGCAGTATTTT
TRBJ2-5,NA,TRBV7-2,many,CASSPFGIQETQYF,TGTGCCAGCAGCCCTTTCGGGATCCAAGAGACCCAGTACTTC
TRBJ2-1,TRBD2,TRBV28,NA,CASSPPSGGVGRFEQFF,TGTGCCAGCAGTCCGCCTAGCGGGGGGGTGGGGAGATTTGAGCAGTTCTTC
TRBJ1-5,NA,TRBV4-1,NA,CASSQDRGRGNQPQHF,TGCGCCAGCAGCCAAGACAGGGGAAGGGGCAATCAGCCCCAGCATTTT
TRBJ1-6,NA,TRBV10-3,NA,CAISESSGASSYNSPLHF,TGTGCCATCAGTGAGTCTTCAGGGGCAAGCTCCTATAATTCACCCCTCCACTTT
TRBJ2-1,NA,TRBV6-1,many,CASNLLGSMANEQFF,TGTGCCAGCAATTTACTGGGCAGTATGGCCAATGAGCAGTTCTTC
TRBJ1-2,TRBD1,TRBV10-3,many,CATQGDYGYTF,TGTGCCACCCAGGGGGACTATGGCTACACCTTC
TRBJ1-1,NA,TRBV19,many,CASSSPGDLNTEAFF,TGTGCCAGTAGTTCCCCAGGGGACCTGAACACTGAAGCTTTCTTT
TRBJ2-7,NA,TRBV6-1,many,CASSPWTLSEQYF,TGTGCCAGCAGCCCTTGGACCTTAAGTGAGCAGTACTTC
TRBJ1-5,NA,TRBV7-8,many,CASSLKGWNQPQHF,TGTGCCAGCAGCTTAAAGGGTTGGAATCAGCCCCAGCATTTT
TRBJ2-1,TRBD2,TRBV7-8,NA,CASSFVGGRGDYNEQLF,TGTGCCAGCAGCTTTGTAGGTGGGCGGGGGGATTACAATGAGCAGCTCTTC